The clone carrying this T cell receptor beta chain was observed a handful of times. Individual cDNA molecules were tagged with unique molecular identifiers. TCRdb independently ran MiXCR on the 5' RACE reads; one entry per CDR3 protein. The sample includes about 64,000 distinct CDR3 sequences, around 21% of them seen just once. This entry comes from a study of early T cells in non-severe SARS-CoV-2 infection. Study summary: Sequencing input comprised bulk RNA from unsorted whole blood; chain pairing was not available.

This clonotype was obtained from an adult who was a healthcare worker with PCR-confirmed SARS-CoV-2 infection or an uninfected control (not recorded which). The material sequenced was whole blood, taken at baseline.

The CDR3 DNA reads TGTGCCAGCAGCTTGGGTCTAGCGGGGAGAGATACGCAGTATTTT. Encoded protein: CASSLGLAGRDTQYF. The V gene is TRBV5-6, the J gene TRBJ2-3, with 9 positions matching TRBD2. Trimming cost V 0 bases and J 5 bases; bases outside gene matches: 4. The CDR3 totals 15 residues. Germline lookup yields CDR1 SGHDT and CDR2 YYEEEE.